This T cell receptor (beta chain) stems from a study of PD-1 blockade in classical Hodgkin lymphoma. Study background: Patients got intravenous nivolumab 3 mg/kg every 2 weeks.

Time point here: cycle 4 day 1 (C4D1), after six to seven weeks of nivolumab. Following autologous stem cell transplantation, relapse occurred in every patient, and exposure to brentuximab vedotin varied. Complete response, partial response or progressive disease was each patient's best response. The data were produced by immunoSEQ multiplex PCR, yet TCRdb's version contains in-frame clones alone and is incomplete. The sample lists 50,000 or so clones, 90% occurring once. There are a few counts of this clone. V was shortened by 1 base and J by 0 bases, with 16 bases between the two germline ends. CDR3 length: 18 amino acids. CDR1 and CDR2 from the germline V gene are MGHRA and YSYEKL.

The specimen was peripheral blood mononuclear cells (PBMCs), collected before the fourth cycle of nivolumab. The chain uses TRBV4-1 and TRBJ2-1; D is ambiguous. This clonotype originated in a human donor with classical Hodgkin lymphoma. CDR3 region: CASSQVDMGFSSYNEQFF. CDR3 in DNA: TGCGCCAGCAGCCAAGTTGATATGGGTTTCAGCTCCTACAATGAGCAGTTCTTC.